These 24 T cell receptor beta chains share one sample of origin, sequenced in a study of blood T cell repertoires in COVID-19. Assay: immunoSEQ multiplex PCR; the TCRdb copy retains only in-frame clones and omits some. Of hundreds of thousands of clones in the sample, about 84% were seen once. Specimen: PBMCs or T cells enriched from blood (not recorded which). The source is a woman aged 45-60 years who had recovered from COVID-19.

The chain links TRBV5-1 to TRBJ2-2, with D maybe TRBD2 (6 bases). There are 14 residues in the CDR3. Trimming removed 4 bases from V and 4 bases from J, with 11 bases in between. CDR1 is SGHRS and CDR2 is YFSETQ in the germline V gene. The CDR3 protein is CASSREPLTGELFF. The CDR3 DNA reads as TGCGCCAGCAGCCGGGAGCCCCTCACCGGGGAGCTGTTTTTT.

V usage is TRBV19 and J usage is TRBJ1-5; no reliable D call. Germline-derived CDR1 and CDR2 are LNHDA and SQIVND (reference sequence). Trimming removed 9 bases from V and 0 bases from J, with 6 bases in between. The CDR3 is made up of 12 amino acids. Here the CDR3 DNA reads TGTGCCAGCACCTATAGCAATCAGCCCCAGCATTTT. It is translated as CASTYSNQPQHF. Variable domain in full (rest from reference TRBV19 and TRBJ1-5): DGGITQSPKYLFRKEGQNVTLSCEQNLNHDAMYWYRQDPGQGLRLIYYSQIVNDFQKGDIAEGYSVSREKKESFPLTVTSAQKNPTAFYLCASTYSNQPQHFGDGTRLSIL.

The J gene is TRBJ2-7, the V gene TRBV21-1; the D segment call TRBD1 is taken from the table without a DNA check. TRBV21-1 is recorded as a pseudogene. This CDR3 has 15 residues. The CDR3 region has the DNA TGTGCCAGCAGCAAAGTGGGGGCCCTATCCTACGAGCAGTACTTC. Translated: CASSKVGALSYEQYF.

This clone turned up a few times. This chain links TRBV7-2 with TRBJ2-5; no firm D call. In germline, CDR1 is SGHTA, CDR2 FQGNSA. This CDR3 has 15 residues. Deletions cut 1 base from V and 0 bases from J, with 9 bases between. For the CDR3, the DNA is TGTGCCAGCAGCTTAGATCCAGGAAACCAAGAGACCCAGTACTTC. Translated, it gives CASSLDPGNQETQYF.

The chain carries TRBV7-2 and TRBJ2-3, with 13 bases that match TRBD2. Unmatched junction bases numbered 9, after V lost 5 bases and J lost 7 bases. The CDR3 totals 16 residues. Germline V lookup: CDR1 SGHTA, CDR2 FQGNSA. The CDR3 region has the DNA TGTGCCAGCAGCATAGAGGGGGGACTAGCGGGGCATACGCAGTATTTT. It encodes CASSIEGGLAGHTQYF.

This sequence joins TRBV27 and TRBJ2-1; 7 bases agree with TRBD1. The CDR3 is 14 amino acids. The germline V gene has CDR1 MNHEY and CDR2 SMNVEV (reference sequence). V was clipped by 0 bases and J by 6 bases; unmatched bases: 2. CDR3 protein: CASSLSGTANEQFF. DNA for the CDR3: TGTGCCAGCAGTTTATCGGGGACAGCCAATGAGCAGTTCTTC.

This clone was seen once. DNA for the CDR3: TGCAGCGTGGCCGGGAGAGCAGATACGCAGTATTTT. Translated: CSVAGRADTQYF. This rearrangement joins TRBV29-1 to TRBJ2-3; possibly TRBD2 for D (6 bases). CDR1 SQVTM and CDR2 ANQGSEA come from the germline V gene. With 6 bases removed from V and 4 bases from J, the gap between germline ends came to 11 bases. The CDR3 runs to 12 residues.

The V call is TRBV5-1, the J call TRBJ2-7, with unresolved D. The germline V gene encodes CDR1 SGHRS and CDR2 YFSETQ. V was trimmed by 2 bases and J by 3 bases, leaving 6 bases between them. This CDR3 has 12 amino acids. CDR3 region: CASSLHDYEQYF. CDR3 DNA sequence: TGCGCCAGCAGCTTACACGACTACGAGCAGTACTTC.

V is TRBV7-2 and J is TRBJ1-2; TRBD1 matches 8 bases. Looked up from germline, CDR1 is SGHTA and CDR2 is FQGNSA. With 6 bases clipped from V and 3 bases from J, the junction kept 9 bases outside the gene matches. The CDR3 covers 15 residues. The CDR3 here is CASSRSGGVDYGYTF. The DNA of the CDR3 is TGTGCCAGCAGTCGATCAGGGGGCGTGGACTATGGCTACACCTTC.

The chain has TRBV5-1 and TRBJ2-5; 8 nucleotides align to TRBD1. The CDR3 totals 14 residues. With V trimmed by 1 base and J by 5 bases, 4 bases remained unmatched. Germline assignment: CDR1 SGHRS and CDR2 YFSETQ. The CDR3 DNA follows: TGCGCCAGCAGCTTGCAGGGGGCTATGGAGACCCAGTACTTC. It specifies CASSLQGAMETQYF.

The chain is built from TRBV16 and TRBJ2-2, with D possibly TRBD1 on 6 matching bases. Germline V lookup: CDR1 KGHSY, CDR2 FQNENV. The ends were cut back, 8 bases at V and 5 bases at J, with 12 bases in the middle. This CDR3 region has 13 residues. CDR3 coding DNA: TGTGCCAGCCAACAGGGATATACCGGGGAGCTGTTTTTT. This sequence encodes CASQQGYTGELFF. Full variable domain (outside the CDR3, taken from reference TRBV16 and TRBJ2-2): GEEVAQTPKHLVRGEGQKAKLYCAPIKGHSYVFWYQQVLKNEFKFLISFQNENVFDETGMPKERFSAKCLPNSPCSLEIQATKLEDSAVYFCASQQGYTGELFFGEGSRLTVL.

This clone was counted a single time. The germline gene is not matched at one end of the junction; a read error may be the cause. The V gene is TRBV5-6, the J gene TRBJ1-2; D unresolved. The germline V gene encodes CDR1 SGHDT and CDR2 YYEEEE. The CDR3 has 11 residues. The CDR3 sequence is CASRRGQRAVF. In DNA form, the CDR3 reads TGTGCCAGCAGGCGTGGCCAGCGGGCGGTTTTC.

This clone appeared a single time. The chain carries TRBV9 and TRBJ1-6; D remains unclear. Deletions cut 4 bases from V and 4 bases from J, with 18 bases between. Germline V gene lookup returns CDR1 SGDLS and CDR2 YYNGEE. The CDR3 has 17 amino acids. The CDR3 DNA reads as TGTGCCAGCAGCCGGGATTCCGGGAACTATTATAATTCACCCCTCCACTTT. Translated: CASSRDSGNYYNSPLHF.

The chain couples TRBV5-5 to TRBJ1-1; D remains unclear. The CDR3 runs to 11 residues. V gave up 2 bases and J gave up 4 bases, with 3 bases separating them. Germline CDR1 reads SGHKS; CDR2 reads YYEKEE (reference sequence). The CDR3 DNA sequence: TGTGCCAGCAGCTTCGGCACTGAAGCTTTCTTT. Translating gives CASSFGTEAFF.

In nucleotides, the CDR3 is TGTGCCAGCAGTTTAGGACGGGTAGGGAGCGTGGGGAACACTGAAGCTTTCTTT. Translating gives CASSLGRVGSVGNTEAFF. The chain uses TRBV28 and TRBJ1-1; D is uncertain. V lost 2 bases and J 1 base, leaving 20 bases between the germline ends. The CDR3 is 18 residues long. Germline V gene sequence: CDR1 MDHEN, CDR2 SYDVKM.

This clone was picked up one time. The CDR3 loop reads CASSDRGHLAGGTQYF. For the CDR3, the DNA is TGTGCCAGCAGTGATCGGGGACACCTCGCAGGGGGGACGCAGTATTTT. This sequence joins TRBV25-1 and TRBJ2-3; the D gene is possibly TRBD1 (7 bases). This CDR3 is 16 amino acids long. V dropped 3 bases and J dropped 9 bases, with 22 bases sitting between them. Looked up from germline, CDR1 is MGHDK and CDR2 is SYGVNS.

The chain links TRBV6-6 to TRBJ1-2; D may be TRBD1 (6 bases). The CDR3 is 16 amino acids. Germline V gene lookup returns CDR1 MNHNY and CDR2 SVGAGI (reference sequence). The V end was cut by 7 bases, the J end by 0 bases, with 18 bases between. The CDR3 DNA is TGTGCCAGCATGACCGGGACACTCGTAGCTAACTATGGCTACACCTTC. The encoded protein is CASMTGTLVANYGYTF.

This chain connects TRBV6-5 to TRBJ1-1; possible D gene TRBD1, 5 bases. Per germline, CDR1 MNHEY and CDR2 SVGAGI. V lost 3 bases to trimming and J lost 3 bases, with 17 bases between them. The CDR3 loop spans 16 amino acids. CDR3 amino acids: CASSYRSGRSDTEAFF. For the CDR3, the DNA is TGTGCCAGCAGTTATCGGTCAGGGCGCTCGGACACTGAAGCTTTCTTT.

The V call is TRBV5-8, the J call TRBJ2-1; D gene ambiguous. Germline V gives CDR1 SGHTS, CDR2 YDEGEE. Trimming removed 4 bases at V and 7 bases at J, with 6 bases between. The CDR3 extends over 11 amino acids. CDR3 loop: CASSVVNEQFF. In DNA form, the CDR3 reads TGTGCCAGCAGCGTAGTAAATGAGCAGTTCTTC.

V gene TRBV2 combines with J gene TRBJ2-7, with a possible D match to TRBD1 (6 bases). The germline V gene has CDR1 SNHLY and CDR2 FYNNEI. Trimming removed 6 bases from V and 0 bases from J, with 15 bases in between. The CDR3 totals 15 residues. The CDR3 nucleotides read TGTGCCAGCAGGCCCCCAGGGGTTAGCTCCTACGAGCAGTACTTC. It yields the protein CASRPPGVSSYEQYF.

V gene TRBV27 combines with J gene TRBJ2-1, with TRBD1 as a possible D gene (6 bases). CDR1 and CDR2 from the germline V gene are MNHEY and SMNVEV (reference sequence). The CDR3 runs to 14 residues. Trimming stripped 1 base from V and 8 bases from J, with 12 bases between. CDR3 DNA: TGTGCCAGCAGTTTATTAGCACAGGGCGATGAGCAGTTCTTC. Its protein is CASSLLAQGDEQFF.

This chain links TRBV3-1 (or the pseudogene TRBV3-2) with TRBJ1-1, with 7 positions matching TRBD1. This CDR3 is 13 amino acids long. Germline V lookup: CDR1 LGHDT, CDR2 YNNKEL (reference sequence). J lost 1 base, V lost 4 bases, and 0 bases had no gene match. CDR3 coding DNA: TGTGCCAGCAGCCGACAGGGGAACACTGAAGCTTTCTTT. As protein: CASSRQGNTEAFF.

V is TRBV5-5 and J is TRBJ2-1, with 8 bases matching TRBD2. This CDR3 comprises 16 residues. The germline V gene has CDR1 SGHKS and CDR2 YYEKEE (reference sequence). Unmatched junction bases numbered 15, after V lost 5 bases and J lost 8 bases. The CDR3 spells CASRPRVAGLSDEQFF. The CDR3 nucleotides are TGTGCCAGCAGACCGAGGGTAGCGGGACTTTCTGATGAGCAGTTCTTC. The full variable domain, with the rest looked up from reference TRBV5-5 and TRBJ2-1, is DAGVTQSPTHLIKTRGQQVTLRCSPISGHKSVSWYQQVLGQGPQFIFQYYEKEERGRGNFPDRFSARQFPNYSSELNVNALLLGDSALYLCASRPRVAGLSDEQFFGPGTRLTVL.

CDR3 sequence: CASSLLGILTSGANVLTF. CDR3 sequence (DNA): TGTGCCAGCAGTTTACTAGGCATCCTCACCTCTGGGGCCAACGTCCTGACTTTC. The chain links TRBV27 to TRBJ2-6; D ambiguous. V shed 2 bases and J shed 0 bases, with 14 bases lying between them. The germline gives CDR1 MNHEY, CDR2 SMNVEV (reference sequence). CDR3 size: 18 residues. The full variable domain, rest sourced from reference TRBV27 and TRBJ2-6, is EAQVTQNPRYLITVTGKKLTVTCSQNMNHEYMSWYRQDPGLGLRQIYYSMNVEVTDKGDVPEGYKVSRKEKRNFPLILESPSPNQTSLYFCASSLLGILTSGANVLTFGAGSRLTVL.